Detailed here is one TCR beta chain. Repertoires were generated with immunoSEQ multiplex PCR, while TCRdb's copy carries only in-frame clones and drops some. The sample has tens of thousands of clones, around 78% seen once. The data originate from a study of T cell clones after liver transplantation. In germline, CDR1 is LGHNA, CDR2 YNFKEQ. The CDR3 is 11 residues long. V shed 5 bases and J shed 6 bases, with 7 bases lying between them. Thawed unstimulated PBMCs were FACS-sorted by CD3, CD4 and CD8 into two populations. Material: CD4+ T cells from blood, obtained at the 22-month timepoint. The clonotype comes from a human patient who received a liver transplant. Some T cells may have come from the graft donor. The chain combines TRBV4-2 with TRBJ1-1; D is undetermined. The CDR3 is CASSLVAEAFF. CDR3 DNA sequence: TGTGCCAGCAGCTTGGTAGCTGAAGCTTTCTTT.